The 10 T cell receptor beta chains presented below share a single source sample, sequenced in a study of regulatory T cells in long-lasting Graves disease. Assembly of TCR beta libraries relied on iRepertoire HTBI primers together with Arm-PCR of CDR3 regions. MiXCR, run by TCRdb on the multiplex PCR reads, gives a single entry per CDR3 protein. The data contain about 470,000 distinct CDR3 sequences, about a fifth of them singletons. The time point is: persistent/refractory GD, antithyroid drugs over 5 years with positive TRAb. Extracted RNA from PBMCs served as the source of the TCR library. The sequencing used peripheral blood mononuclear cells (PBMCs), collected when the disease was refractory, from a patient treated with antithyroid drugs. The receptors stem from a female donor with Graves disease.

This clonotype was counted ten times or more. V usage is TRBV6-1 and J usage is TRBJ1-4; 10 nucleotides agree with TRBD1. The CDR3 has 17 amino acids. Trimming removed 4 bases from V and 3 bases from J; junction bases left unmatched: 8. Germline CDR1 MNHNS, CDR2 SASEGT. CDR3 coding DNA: TGTGCCAGCAGTGTATACACCGGGACAGGGGCTAATGAAAAACTGTTTTTT. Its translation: CASSVYTGTGANEKLFF.

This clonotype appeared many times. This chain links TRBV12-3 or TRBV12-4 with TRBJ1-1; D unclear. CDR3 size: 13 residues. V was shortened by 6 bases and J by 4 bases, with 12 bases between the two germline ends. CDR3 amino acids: CASRVLGSTEAFF. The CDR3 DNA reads TGTGCCAGCAGGGTGCTCGGGAGCACTGAAGCTTTCTTT.

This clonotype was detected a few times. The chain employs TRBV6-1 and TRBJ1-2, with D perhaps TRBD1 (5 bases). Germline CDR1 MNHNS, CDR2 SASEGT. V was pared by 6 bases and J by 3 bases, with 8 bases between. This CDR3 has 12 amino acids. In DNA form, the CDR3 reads TGTGCCAGCAGAGGGGATCACTATGGCTACACCTTC. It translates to CASRGDHYGYTF.

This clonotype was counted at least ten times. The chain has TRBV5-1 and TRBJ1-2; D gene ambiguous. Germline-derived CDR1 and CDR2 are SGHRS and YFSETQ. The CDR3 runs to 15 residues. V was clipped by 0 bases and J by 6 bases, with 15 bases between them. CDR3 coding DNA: TGCGCCAGCAGCTTGGACCGCGTCGAGGCAGATGGCTACACCTTC. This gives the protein CASSLDRVEADGYTF.

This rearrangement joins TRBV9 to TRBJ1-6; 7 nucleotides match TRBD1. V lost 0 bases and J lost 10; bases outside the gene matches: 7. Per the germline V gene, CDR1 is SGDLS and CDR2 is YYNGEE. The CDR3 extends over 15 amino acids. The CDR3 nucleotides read TGTGCCAGCAGCGTAGTGGCAGGGGGAATCTCACCCCTCCACTTT. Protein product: CASSVVAGGISPLHF.

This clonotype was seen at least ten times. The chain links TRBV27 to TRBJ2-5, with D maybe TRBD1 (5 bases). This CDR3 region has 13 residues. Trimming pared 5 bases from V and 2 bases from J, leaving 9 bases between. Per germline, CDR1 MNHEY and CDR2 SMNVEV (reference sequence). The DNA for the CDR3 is TGTGCCAGCAGTCAGGACACGCAAGAGACCCAGTACTTC. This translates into CASSQDTQETQYF.

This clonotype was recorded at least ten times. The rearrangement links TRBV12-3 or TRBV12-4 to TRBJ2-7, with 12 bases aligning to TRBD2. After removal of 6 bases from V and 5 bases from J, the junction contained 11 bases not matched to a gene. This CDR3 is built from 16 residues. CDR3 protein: CASRRTTSGSFHEQYF. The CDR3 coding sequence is TGTGCCAGCAGACGAACGACTAGCGGGAGTTTCCACGAGCAGTACTTC.

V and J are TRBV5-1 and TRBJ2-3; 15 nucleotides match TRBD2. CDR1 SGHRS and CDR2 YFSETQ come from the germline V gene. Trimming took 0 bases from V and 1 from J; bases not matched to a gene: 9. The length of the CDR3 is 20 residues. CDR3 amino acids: CASSLVPGGLAGGRTDTQYF. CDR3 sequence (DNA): TGCGCCAGCAGCTTGGTCCCTGGGGGACTAGCGGGAGGACGCACAGATACGCAGTATTTT. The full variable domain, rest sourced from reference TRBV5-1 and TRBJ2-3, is KAGVTQTPRYLIKTRGQQVTLSCSPISGHRSVSWYQQTPGQGLQFLFEYFSETQRNKGNFPGRFSGRQFSNSRSEMNVSTLELGDSALYLCASSLVPGGLAGGRTDTQYFGPGTRLTVL.

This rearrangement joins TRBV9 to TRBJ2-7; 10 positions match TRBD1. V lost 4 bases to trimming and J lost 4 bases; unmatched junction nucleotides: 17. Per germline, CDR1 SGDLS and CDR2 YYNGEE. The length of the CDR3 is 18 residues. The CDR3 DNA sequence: TGTGCCAGCAGCACCCGGGACAGGGGTTCCCGAGGGGCTTACGAGCAGTACTTC. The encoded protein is CASSTRDRGSRGAYEQYF.

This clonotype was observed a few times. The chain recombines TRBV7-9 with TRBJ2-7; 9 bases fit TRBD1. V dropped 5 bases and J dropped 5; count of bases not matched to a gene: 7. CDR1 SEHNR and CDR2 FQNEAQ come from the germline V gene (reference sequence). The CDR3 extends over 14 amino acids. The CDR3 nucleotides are TGTGCCAGCAGCCCAGGACAGGGGCAGGACGAGCAGTACTTC. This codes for CASSPGQGQDEQYF.